The next 16 T cell receptor beta chains were all read from a single sample in a study of blood T cells in healthy people across ages. With a J-beta primer mix and a sample-barcoded 5' primer, a second PCR ran 7 to 11 cycles. From the 5' RACE reads, TCRdb called clonotypes with MiXCR, one entry per CDR3 protein. The profile shows 1.5 million or so distinct CDR3 sequences, roughly 43% of them singletons. Sequenced input: blood. These receptors all stem from a woman under 30 in good health.

The CDR3 protein is CASSSGTSGGASTQYF. The CDR3 DNA follows: TGTGCCAGCAGCTCAGGGACTAGCGGGGGGGCCAGTACGCAGTATTTT. This chain links TRBV7-6 with TRBJ2-3; 16 bases map to TRBD2. The CDR3 is made up of 16 amino acids. V lost 4 bases, J lost 8 bases, and 6 bases stayed unmatched. From germline, CDR1 is SGHVS and CDR2 FNYEAQ.

V and J are TRBV7-2 and TRBJ2-1; 7 positions match TRBD1. This CDR3 is built from 15 residues. V lost 5 bases and J lost 6; bases outside the gene matches: 10. The germline gives CDR1 SGHTA, CDR2 FQGNSA. CDR3 region: CASSLMGQTPNEQFF. In nucleotides, the CDR3 is TGTGCCAGCAGCCTAATGGGACAGACCCCCAATGAGCAGTTCTTC.

This clonotype was found once. This sequence joins TRBV7-9 and TRBJ2-3; D call uncertain. V dropped 2 bases and J dropped 5 bases, with 8 bases sitting between them. The CDR3 sequence is 13 residues long. Germline CDR1 is SEHNR and CDR2 is FQNEAQ (reference sequence). CDR3 sequence reads: CASSLTQQDTQYF. The CDR3 DNA reads as TGTGCCAGCAGCTTAACACAGCAAGATACGCAGTATTTT.

This clonotype turned up a few times. This chain links TRBV12-3 or TRBV12-4 with TRBJ1-1; TRBD1 matches 7 bases. The CDR3 sequence is 15 residues long. V shed 5 bases and J 0 bases; nucleotides not matched to a gene: 6. The CDR3 loop is CASSLRQGLNTEAFF. The CDR3 coding sequence is TGTGCCAGCAGTCTCCGACAGGGACTGAACACTGAAGCTTTCTTT.

The sample holds a few counts of this clonotype. The chain links TRBV9 to TRBJ2-7, with a tentative D call TRBD2 (5 bases). The germline V gene encodes CDR1 SGDLS and CDR2 YYNGEE. The CDR3 contains 14 residues. V lost 0 bases and J lost 2, with 9 bases in between. The CDR3 is CASSVDWGAYEQYF. The CDR3 region has the DNA TGTGCCAGCAGCGTAGACTGGGGAGCCTACGAGCAGTACTTC.

CDR3 coding DNA: TGTGCCAGCGCCGCGGGATTTCTAACTTCTGGCTACACCTTC. It yields the protein CASAAGFLTSGYTF. This rearrangement joins TRBV18 to TRBJ1-2; D gene unclear. This CDR3 region has 14 residues. V was trimmed by 8 bases and J by 7 bases, leaving 20 bases between them. Germline lookup yields CDR1 KGHSH and CDR2 LQKENI.

The chain is built from TRBV6-2 or TRBV6-3 and TRBJ2-2; no definite D call. Germline V gives CDR1 MNHEY, CDR2 SVGEGT. The CDR3 is 17 amino acids. Trimming removed 0 bases from V and 3 bases from J, with 14 bases in between. The CDR3: CASSYSSFRRDTGELFF. The CDR3 DNA reads TGTGCCAGCAGTTACTCGAGTTTCAGGCGAGACACCGGGGAGCTGTTTTTT.

The chain couples TRBV28 to TRBJ2-1, with 13 bases identical to TRBD2. This CDR3 region has 16 residues. The V gene end was trimmed by 4 bases and the J gene end by 4 bases; junction bases not matched to a gene: 4. CDR1 and CDR2 from the germline V gene are MDHEN and SYDVKM. Here the CDR3 reads CASSSKTSGRYNEQFF. The DNA of the CDR3 is TGTGCCAGCAGTTCTAAGACTAGCGGGAGGTACAATGAGCAGTTCTTC.

V is TRBV6-6 and J is TRBJ2-5; 12 bases map to TRBD2. CDR1 and CDR2 (germline): MNHNY, SVGAGI (reference sequence). V trimming: 4 bases; J trimming: 4 bases; junction bases outside the gene matches: 10. This CDR3 spans 17 amino acids. The CDR3 DNA follows: TGTGCCAGCAGTTGCTCCTATGGACTAGCGGGAATAGAGACCCAGTACTTC. It specifies CASSCSYGLAGIETQYF.

This clonotype was observed a handful of times. The chain carries TRBV5-4 and TRBJ2-2, with D perhaps matching TRBD2 (6 bases). CDR3 length: 15 residues. CDR1 SGHNT and CDR2 YYREEE come from the germline V gene (reference sequence). V was clipped by 4 bases and J by 0 bases, with 10 bases between them. CDR3 sequence reads: CASSPGLTNTGELFF. The CDR3 DNA is TGTGCCAGCAGCCCGGGACTGACGAACACCGGGGAGCTGTTTTTT.

This CDR3 reads CASRTGTGSQPQHF. The CDR3 DNA reads as TGTGCCAGCAGGACAGGGACGGGCAGTCAGCCCCAGCATTTT. The chain couples TRBV6-5 to TRBJ1-5, with TRBD1 matching 7 bases. Unmatched junction bases numbered 8, after V lost 6 bases and J lost 6 bases. Per germline, CDR1 MNHEY and CDR2 SVGAGI. The CDR3 is 14 residues long.

This chain uses TRBV5-1 with TRBJ2-3, with a possible D match to TRBD1 (6 bases). Germline loops: CDR1 SGHRS, CDR2 YFSETQ. The CDR3 is made up of 14 amino acids. The V gene lost 7 bases and the J gene lost 1 base, with 13 bases spanning the gap. The CDR3 DNA reads TGCGCCAGCTCCGGACAGACTCGCACAGATACGCAGTATTTT. Translating it yields CASSGQTRTDTQYF.

The chain employs TRBV12-3 or TRBV12-4 and TRBJ1-2; possible D gene TRBD1, 6 bases. V gave up 3 bases and J gave up 7 bases, with 12 bases separating them. CDR3 length: 13 residues. The DNA for the CDR3 is TGTGCCAGCAGTTTGCAGGGGCCGGTTGGCTACACCTTC. Amino acid sequence: CASSLQGPVGYTF.

The V gene is TRBV20-1, the J gene TRBJ1-1, with D perhaps TRBD1 (5 bases). This CDR3 contains 13 residues. V was pared by 6 bases and J by 3 bases, with 14 bases between. The V gene's germline CDR1 is DFQATT and CDR2 SNEGSKA (reference sequence). CDR3 residues: CSAREEGDTEAFF. For the CDR3, the DNA is TGCAGTGCCAGGGAGGAGGGTGACACTGAAGCTTTCTTT.

The V call is TRBV7-2, the J call TRBJ2-6; D is uncertain. V was clipped by 0 bases and J by 2 bases, with 11 bases between them. The CDR3 is 17 amino acids. Germline CDR1 reads SGHTA; CDR2 reads FQGNSA. The CDR3 bases are TGTGCCAGCAGCTTAGCTTCTGCTCGACCTGGGGCCAACGTCCTGACTTTC. Protein: CASSLASARPGANVLTF.

This CDR3 reads CASSYPLMENQPQHF. Written as DNA, the CDR3 is TGTGCCAGCAGCTACCCCCTCATGGAAAATCAGCCCCAGCATTTT. This chain joins TRBV6-6 and TRBJ1-5; D remains unclear. Germline V gene data show CDR1 as MNHNY and CDR2 as SVGAGI (reference sequence). V shed 6 bases and J shed 4 bases, with 16 bases lying between them. The CDR3 length is 15 residues.